One and the same sample provided the 26 T cell receptor beta chains below, sequenced in a study of blood T cells in healthy people across ages. Through a sample-barcoded 5' primer and a J-beta primer mix, a second PCR was run for roughly 7 to 11 cycles. Using its own MiXCR run on the 5' RACE reads, TCRdb lists one record per CDR3 protein. This sample has 450,000 to 700,000 distinct CDR3 sequences, with 25% to 30% found just once. Sequenced material: blood. All receptors come from a woman in her 70s in good health.

This chain joins TRBV4-2 and TRBJ2-1; D possibly corresponds to TRBD1 (5 bases). With 4 bases removed from V and 6 bases from J, the gap between germline ends came to 19 bases. The CDR3 totals 16 residues. CDR1 is LGHNA and CDR2 is YNFKEQ in the germline V gene. The CDR3 DNA sequence: TGTGCCAGCAGCCGAGAAGGGCTTACAGGCGGCAATGAGCAGTTCTTC. This encodes CASSREGLTGGNEQFF.

This clonotype was counted between two and nine times. The chain links TRBV4-2 to TRBJ1-4; TRBD1 agrees at 7 bases. CDR1 is LGHNA, CDR2 YNFKEQ, per germline. With V trimmed by 4 bases and J by 2 bases, 7 bases remained unmatched. This CDR3 contains 16 residues. CDR3: CASSPSPGQTNEKLFF. DNA for the CDR3: TGTGCCAGCAGCCCTAGTCCGGGACAGACTAATGAAAAACTGTTTTTT.

This clonotype has more than one count but fewer than ten. The V and J genes are TRBV6-2 or TRBV6-3 and TRBJ2-4, with a possible D match to TRBD1 (6 bases). This CDR3 is 15 amino acids long. CDR1 MNHEY and CDR2 SVGEGT come from the germline V gene. Deletions cut 0 bases from V and 5 bases from J, with 11 bases between. CDR3: CASSYSKQGQNIQYF. The CDR3 DNA follows: TGTGCCAGCAGTTACTCGAAACAGGGACAAAACATTCAGTACTTC.

The chain uses TRBV5-5 and TRBJ1-2; D is possibly TRBD1 (5 bases). Germline V gene data show CDR1 as SGHKS and CDR2 as YYEKEE (reference sequence). The V end was cut by 0 bases, the J end by 8 bases, with 11 bases between. CDR3 length equals 13 residues. DNA for the CDR3: TGTGCCAGCAGCTTGGATTGGGGGGGAGGCTACACCTTC. The encoded protein is CASSLDWGGGYTF. Using reference TRBV5-5 and TRBJ1-2 for the parts outside the CDR3, the full variable domain is DAGVTQSPTHLIKTRGQQVTLRCSPISGHKSVSWYQQVLGQGPQFIFQYYEKEERGRGNFPDRFSARQFPNYSSELNVNALLLGDSALYLCASSLDWGGGYTFGSGTRLTVV.

The rearrangement uses TRBV7-3 and TRBJ2-5; D is uncertain. The J call may be in error: the DNA end matches TRBJ2-1 better. This CDR3 comprises 14 residues. CDR1 is SGHTA and CDR2 is FQGTGA in the germline V gene. The CDR3 sequence is CASSYTISGAEQFF. Here the CDR3 DNA reads TGTGCCAGCAGCTATACCATCTCGGGTGCGGAGCAGTTCTTC.

This clonotype was recorded only once. V gene TRBV28 combines with J gene TRBJ2-2; possible D gene TRBD1, 5 bases. This CDR3 spans 13 amino acids. The V end lost 7 bases, the J end lost 4 bases, and 10 bases lay between the germline ends. Germline loops: CDR1 MDHEN, CDR2 SYDVKM. The DNA for the CDR3 is TGTGCCAGCACCGCAGGGTTCACCGGGGAGCTGTTTTTT. It codes for CASTAGFTGELFF.

In the case of this clonotype: The junction does not match germline at one end; this may be a read error. The chain combines TRBV4-3 with TRBJ2-3; a possible D gene is TRBD1 (6 bases). The CDR3 covers 16 residues. CDR1 is LGHNA and CDR2 is YSLEER in the germline V gene. The CDR3 nucleotides read TGCGCCAGCAGCCCTCGTCGTGGGGGCGAGACAGATATGCAGTATTTT. Translation gives CASSPRRGGETDMQYF.

The rearrangement joins TRBV6-1 to TRBJ1-2; D unclear. Trimming cost V 2 bases and J 5 bases, with 9 bases left between them. Germline assignment: CDR1 MNHNS and CDR2 SASEGT. The CDR3 has 13 amino acids. The CDR3 loop is CASSETGPYGYTF. The CDR3 nucleotides read TGTGCCAGCAGTGAAACTGGGCCGTATGGCTACACCTTC.

This clonotype appeared a few times. The chain recombines TRBV18 with TRBJ2-5; no firm D call. This CDR3 contains 13 residues. The germline V and J ends were trimmed by 5 bases and 5 bases, with 12 bases remaining between them. Germline loops: CDR1 KGHSH, CDR2 LQKENI. The DNA of the CDR3 is TGTGCCAGCTCAGGACCGTTAGTGGAGACCCAGTACTTC. It yields the protein CASSGPLVETQYF.

V is TRBV21-1 and J is TRBJ1-2; the D segment call TRBD1 is taken from the table without a DNA check. TRBV21-1 is marked as a pseudogene. The length of the CDR3 is 13 residues. CDR3 nucleotide sequence: TGTGCCAGCAGCAACCAGGGGGACTATGGCTACACCTTC. Its protein is CASSNQGDYGYTF.

The chain links TRBV15 to TRBJ1-1, with no clear D. CDR1 and CDR2 (germline): LNHNV, YYDKDF (reference sequence). V was clipped by 0 bases and J by 3 bases, with 11 bases between them. CDR3 size: 15 residues. The CDR3 reads CATSRDYEGYTEAFF. CDR3 coding DNA: TGTGCCACCAGCAGAGATTATGAGGGTTACACTGAAGCTTTCTTT.

The chain joins TRBV5-5 to TRBJ2-7; 8 bases match TRBD1. The CDR3 length is 14 residues. Unmatched junction bases numbered 12, after V lost 6 bases and J lost 7 bases. The germline V gene has CDR1 SGHKS and CDR2 YYEKEE (reference sequence). CDR3 residues: CASTNRGQGLEQYF. As DNA, the CDR3 is TGTGCCAGCACCAACCGAGGACAGGGCCTGGAGCAGTACTTC.

This clonotype was recorded a few times. J is TRBJ2-3 and V is TRBV12-3 or TRBV12-4, with a tentative D call TRBD1 (5 bases). Trimming took off 1 base at V and 0 bases at J, with 8 bases between the two ends. The CDR3 loop spans 15 amino acids. The CDR3 DNA follows: TGTGCCAGCAGTTTAGGGACACCCAGCACAGATACGCAGTATTTT. The encoded protein is CASSLGTPSTDTQYF.

This clonotype was seen a few times. V and J are TRBV3-1 and TRBJ2-2; D gene unclear. The CDR3 runs to 13 residues. V was pared by 6 bases and J by 2 bases, with 7 bases between. Per germline, CDR1 LGHDT and CDR2 YNNKEL (reference sequence). CDR3 bases: TGTGCCAGCAGTAAGACAAACACCGGGGAGCTGTTTTTT. It is translated as CASSKTNTGELFF.

The chain joins TRBV20-1 to TRBJ2-5, with a weak D call TRBD1 (6 bases). Matching the DNA end better, TRBJ2-1 makes the J call doubtful. Germline V gene data show CDR1 as DFQATT and CDR2 as SNEGSKA (reference sequence). The CDR3 is made up of 12 amino acids. CDR3 sequence reads: CSVLGANNEQFF. Here the CDR3 DNA reads TGCAGTGTACTGGGGGCGAACAATGAGCAGTTCTTC.

At least ten counts were recorded for this clonotype. The CDR3 DNA is TGTGCCAGCAGTTTTGGGGGCAACTATGGCTACACCTTC. This gives the protein CASSFGGNYGYTF. V and J are TRBV28 and TRBJ1-2; possible D gene TRBD1, 6 bases. This CDR3 has 13 residues. Trimming removed 3 bases from V and 2 bases from J, with 7 bases in between. The germline gives CDR1 MDHEN, CDR2 SYDVKM.

At least ten counts were recorded for this clonotype. One junction end disagrees with the germline gene, perhaps due to a read error. The chain combines TRBV19 with TRBJ2-5, with no clear D. The CDR3 has 11 amino acids. The germline V gene has CDR1 LNHDA and CDR2 SQIVND (reference sequence). For the CDR3, the DNA is TGTGCCAGCAGTATAAGGGAGACCCAGTACTTC. Translated, it gives CASSIRETQYF.

The V and J genes are TRBV5-1 and TRBJ2-2; possible D gene TRBD2, 5 bases. V was clipped by 4 bases and J by 0 bases, with 10 bases between them. The CDR3 runs to 15 residues. Per the germline V gene, CDR1 is SGHRS and CDR2 is YFSETQ. The CDR3 nucleotides are TGCGCCAGCAGCCCCCGGGAAGCGAACACCGGGGAGCTGTTTTTT. As protein: CASSPREANTGELFF.

The chain recombines TRBV5-5 with TRBJ2-3; 11 bases are a match to TRBD2. The CDR3 sequence is 18 residues long. Losses at the gene ends were 2 bases for V and 0 bases for J; bases not matched to a gene: 8. CDR1 is SGHKS, CDR2 YYEKEE, per germline (reference sequence). The CDR3 DNA follows: TGTGCCAGCAGCTTCCCTAGCGGGGGGAAAATTAGCACAGATACGCAGTATTTT. Residues: CASSFPSGGKISTDTQYF.

The chain couples TRBV12-3 or TRBV12-4 to TRBJ2-3, with 13 bases matching TRBD2. Trimming removed 6 bases from V and 4 bases from J; junction bases left unmatched: 7. This CDR3 region has 16 residues. The CDR3 sequence is CASRSGTSGDADTQYF. DNA for the CDR3: TGTGCCAGCAGATCCGGGACTAGCGGGGACGCAGATACGCAGTATTTT.

This clonotype has ten or more counts. J is TRBJ2-2 and V is TRBV5-1; D unclear. The CDR3 runs 14 residues. The germline V gene has CDR1 SGHRS and CDR2 YFSETQ. V lost 0 bases and J 5 bases, leaving 8 bases between the germline ends. CDR3: CASSLAWDTGELFF. The CDR3 DNA reads TGCGCCAGCAGCTTGGCTTGGGATACCGGGGAGCTGTTTTTT.

The table lists this clonotype with a count of one. The chain couples TRBV3-1 to TRBJ1-2; 8 positions match TRBD1. The CDR3 contains 12 residues. Trimming took 7 bases from V and 8 from J; bases not matched to a gene: 6. CDR1 and CDR2 (germline): LGHDT, YNNKEL (reference sequence). CDR3 DNA: TGTGCCAGCACCACGCCAGGGGGCGGCTACACCTTC. Translated, it gives CASTTPGGGYTF.

This clonotype has just a few counts. The J gene is TRBJ2-3, the V gene TRBV12-3 or TRBV12-4; D call uncertain. The CDR3 has 16 residues. V was shortened by 6 bases and J by 6 bases, with 22 bases between the two germline ends. The CDR3 region is CASSLAIYGESDTQYF. The DNA for the CDR3 is TGTGCCAGCAGCCTGGCCATCTACGGCGAATCGGATACGCAGTATTTT.

This clonotype was observed many times. The gene calls are TRBV6-5 and TRBJ2-5; D remains unclear. The CDR3 is 15 residues long. V was clipped by 2 bases and J by 0 bases, with 10 bases between them. Germline loops: CDR1 MNHEY, CDR2 SVGAGI. The CDR3 bases are TGTGCCAGCAGTTACCGACACATTTACCAAGAGACCCAGTACTTC. This codes for CASSYRHIYQETQYF.

V is TRBV18 and J is TRBJ2-5; possible D gene TRBD2, 5 bases. The CDR3 is 15 residues long. The ends were cut back, 3 bases at V and 5 bases at J, with 16 bases in the middle. The germline V gene has CDR1 KGHSH and CDR2 LQKENI. This CDR3 reads CASSPLLVPGETQYF. In DNA, the CDR3 is TGTGCCAGCTCACCTCTACTAGTCCCTGGGGAGACCCAGTACTTC.

The rearrangement links TRBV4-3 to TRBJ2-3; the D call may be TRBD1 or TRBD2 (5 bases each). Germline V CDR1 and CDR2: LGHNA, YSLEER. V was clipped by 4 bases and J by 2 bases, with 13 bases between them. The CDR3 is 15 residues long. The CDR3 reads CASSLLRGITDTQYF. The CDR3 DNA follows: TGCGCCAGCAGCCTGCTTCGGGGCATCACAGATACGCAGTATTTT.